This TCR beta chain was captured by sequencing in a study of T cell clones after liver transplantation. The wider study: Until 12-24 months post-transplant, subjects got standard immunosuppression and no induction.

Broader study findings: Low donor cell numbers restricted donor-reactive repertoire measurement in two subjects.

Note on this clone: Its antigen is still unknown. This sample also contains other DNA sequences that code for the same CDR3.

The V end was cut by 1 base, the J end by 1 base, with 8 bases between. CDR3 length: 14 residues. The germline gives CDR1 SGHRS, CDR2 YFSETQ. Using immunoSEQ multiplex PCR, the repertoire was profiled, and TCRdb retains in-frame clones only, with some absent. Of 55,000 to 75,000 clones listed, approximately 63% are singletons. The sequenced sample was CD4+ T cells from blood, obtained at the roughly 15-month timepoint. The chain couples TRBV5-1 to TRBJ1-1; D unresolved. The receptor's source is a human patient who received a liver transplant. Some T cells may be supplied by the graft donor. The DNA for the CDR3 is TGCGCCAGCAGCTTGAGAGGGAGGAACACTGAAGCTTTCTTT. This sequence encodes CASSLRGRNTEAFF.